This TCR beta chain comes out of a study of T-cell reconstitution after alpha-beta-depleted transplantation in children listed by TCRdb under 2016. Background for the entire study: Using TCR repertoire profiling, the study quantitatively followed how T-cell immune reconstitution unfolded in children after TCRalphabeta/CD19-depleted allogeneic hematopoietic cell transplantation.

The library was obtained by PCR. TCRdb records Illumina HiSeq 2500 as the sequencer. To normalize quantification of the TCRbeta repertoire, the TCR libraries were built with molecular barcoding that relied on unique molecular identifiers. TCRdb's own reprocessing of the public reads used fastp at Q25 and MiXCR and kept productive beta chains. Duplicate CDR3 protein sequences are folded into a single record with the most common DNA and genes. This sample holds about 610,000 distinct CDR3 sequences; roughly a tenth were observed only once. The leading ten clones occupy about 4.2% of the sample. Its CDR3 holds 15 amino acids, cysteine through phenylalanine. CDR3 DNA is the only sequence kept; it has 45 bases, read in frame from the first base. Ends trimmed: V by 5 bases, J by 4 bases; bases unmatched to a gene: 8. CDR1 and CDR2, per the germline V gene, are SGHRS and YFSETQ. In its sample, this clonotype was seen a few times. Its antigen is still unknown. There are no base qualities to consult, and no much larger clone falls within one base.

The receptor comes from a human donor who donated a stem cell graft to a child with acute myeloid leukemia. The V and J segments used are TRBV5-1 and TRBJ2-1, with 8 central nucleotides matching TRBD2. This sample comprised PBMCs from the stem cell graft donor, obtained from the stem cell graft. At the DNA level, the sequence is TGCGCCAGCAGTTCCGATAGCGGGATTTACAATGAGCAGTTCTTC. Translated, it reads CASSSDSGIYNEQFF. The CDR3 plus the reference TRBV5-1 and TRBJ2-1 genes for the other parts give the full variable domain: KAGVTQTPRYLIKTRGQQVTLSCSPISGHRSVSWYQQTPGQGLQFLFEYFSETQRNKGNFPGRFSGRQFSNSRSEMNVSTLELGDSALYLCASSSDSGIYNEQFFGPGTRLTVL.